This TCR beta chain was obtained from a study of blood T cell repertoires in COVID-19. Germline values: CDR1 MDHEN, CDR2 SYDVKM. This CDR3 has 12 residues. Trimming removed 6 bases from V and 8 bases from J, with 8 bases in between. TCRdb's table, derived via immunoSEQ multiplex PCR, lists solely in-frame clones and lacks some. The sample contains some 78,000 clones, 90% of which appear only once. The chain has TRBV28 and TRBJ1-6; D is uncertain. The receptor was derived from a woman of 80 years or more with active or convalescent COVID-19. Sample: peripheral blood. CDR3 bases: TGTGCCAGCAGAAGAGGCGATTCACCCCTCCACTTT. Translated, it gives CASRRGDSPLHF.